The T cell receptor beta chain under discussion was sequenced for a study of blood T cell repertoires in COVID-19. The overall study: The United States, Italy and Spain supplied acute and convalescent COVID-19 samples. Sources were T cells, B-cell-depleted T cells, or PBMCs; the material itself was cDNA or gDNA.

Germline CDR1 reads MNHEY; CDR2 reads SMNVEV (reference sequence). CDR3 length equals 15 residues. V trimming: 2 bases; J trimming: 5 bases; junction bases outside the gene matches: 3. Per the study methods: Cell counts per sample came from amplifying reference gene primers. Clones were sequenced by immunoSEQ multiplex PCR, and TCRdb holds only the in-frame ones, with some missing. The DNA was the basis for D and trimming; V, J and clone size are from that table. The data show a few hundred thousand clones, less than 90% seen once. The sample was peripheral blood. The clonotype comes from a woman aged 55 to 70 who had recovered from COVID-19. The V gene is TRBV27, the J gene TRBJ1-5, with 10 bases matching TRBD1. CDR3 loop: CASSLGTGVDQPQHF. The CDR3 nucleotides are TGTGCCAGCAGTTTAGGGACAGGGGTGGATCAGCCCCAGCATTTT.